These 32 T cell receptor beta chains were sequenced from one sample in a study of blood T cell repertoires in COVID-19. Profiled with immunoSEQ multiplex PCR; TCRdb holds only in-frame clones, not every one. The sample yields approximately 320,000 clones, about 82% seen once. The sequencing sample was made of peripheral blood. The receptors shown here come from a human donor in a cohort sampled during active COVID-19.

The gene calls are TRBV12-5 and TRBJ1-1; D ambiguous. CDR3 size: 16 residues. Germline V gene sequence: CDR1 LGHNT, CDR2 FRNRAP. The V end lost 4 bases, the J end lost 0 bases, and 15 bases lay between the germline ends. CDR3 residues: CASGSHRSPMNTEAFF. DNA of the CDR3: TGTGCTAGTGGTTCCCATCGGAGTCCCATGAACACTGAAGCTTTCTTT.

The chain couples TRBV7-9 to TRBJ1-1; D is perhaps TRBD1 (5 bases). Germline assignment: CDR1 SEHNR and CDR2 FQNEAQ (reference sequence). The CDR3 runs to 14 residues. Trimming shortened V by 5 bases and J by 8 bases, and 18 bases separated the two germline ends. As DNA, the CDR3 is TGTGCCAGCAGCCCCCAGGGCAGTACCCCCGAAGCTTTCTTT. Its translation is CASSPQGSTPEAFF.

The chain links TRBV9 to TRBJ2-2, with a tentative D call TRBD1 (6 bases). The CDR3 spans 13 residues. CDR1 is SGDLS and CDR2 is YYNGEE in the germline V gene. The ends were cut back, 4 bases at V and 7 bases at J, with 11 bases in the middle. CDR3 loop: CASSKGHNGELFF. In DNA, the CDR3 is TGTGCCAGCAGCAAGGGACATAACGGGGAGCTGTTTTTT.

The rearrangement links TRBV27 to TRBJ1-2; tentatively, D is TRBD1 (6 bases). V lost 0 bases and J 3 bases, leaving 8 bases between the germline ends. Germline CDR1 and CDR2: MNHEY and SMNVEV (reference sequence). The CDR3 has 14 amino acids. CDR3 nucleotides: TGTGCCAGCAGTTTATCGTACAGGGACTATGGCTACACCTTC. Amino acid sequence: CASSLSYRDYGYTF.

V gene TRBV13 combines with J gene TRBJ2-7; D is unclear. V shed 2 bases and J shed 3 bases, with 8 bases lying between them. Germline loops: CDR1 PRHDT, CDR2 FYEKMQ (reference sequence). The CDR3 consists of 13 residues. The CDR3 region has the DNA TGTGCCAGCAGCTTACGGTGTAACTACGAGCAGTACTTC. As protein: CASSLRCNYEQYF.

The CDR3 protein is CASSVATARGPQETQYF. The DNA of the CDR3 is TGTGCCAGCAGCGTAGCTACCGCGCGGGGGCCACAAGAGACCCAGTACTTC. V gene TRBV9 combines with J gene TRBJ2-5; a possible D gene is TRBD2 (7 bases). Between the trimmed V and J ends, which lost 0 bases and 2 bases, there was a span of 17 bases. CDR3 length: 17 amino acids. Looked up from germline, CDR1 is SGDLS and CDR2 is YYNGEE.

V gene TRBV14 combines with J gene TRBJ2-2; TRBD1 matches at 7 bases. CDR1 is SGHDN and CDR2 is FVKESK in the germline V gene. The CDR3 length is 15 residues. Unmatched junction bases numbered 5, after V lost 4 bases and J lost 3 bases. CDR3: CASSLRQGDTGELFF. As DNA, the CDR3 is TGTGCCAGCAGCCTTAGACAGGGAGACACCGGGGAGCTGTTTTTT.

This clone was picked up one time. V and J are TRBV5-5 and TRBJ2-7, with 8 bases aligning to TRBD1. The CDR3 spans 16 residues. Trimming removed 0 bases from V and 4 bases from J; junction bases left unmatched: 9. Germline loops: CDR1 SGHKS, CDR2 YYEKEE (reference sequence). In nucleotides, the CDR3 is TGTGCCAGCAGCTTGGATATAGGGACAGGATCTTACGAGCAGTACTTC. Amino acid sequence: CASSLDIGTGSYEQYF.

The rearrangement joins TRBV29-1 to TRBJ2-1; D is perhaps TRBD2 (7 bases). V shed 6 bases and J shed 6 bases, with 18 bases lying between them. The CDR3 extends over 14 amino acids. Germline loops: CDR1 SQVTM, CDR2 ANQGSEA. CDR3 DNA: TGCAGCGTCCGGAGGGGGGGCGCAGGCAATGAGCAGTTCTTC. Translating it yields CSVRRGGAGNEQFF.

A remark on this clone: A much more abundant neighbour one base away suggests this may be a read error. The V call is TRBV7-9, the J call TRBJ2-5, with D unresolved. Germline CDR1 and CDR2: SEHNR and FQNEAQ (reference sequence). The CDR3 contains 13 residues. The CDR3 DNA reads TGTGTCAGCAGCTTTCTTGGCAGAGAGACCCAGTACTTC. This translates into CVSSFLGRETQYF. Together with reference TRBV7-9 and TRBJ2-5, the CDR3 gives the full variable domain: DTGVSQNPRHKITKRGQNVTFRCDPISEHNRLYWYRQTLGQGPEFLTYFQNEAQLEKSRLLSDRFSAERPKGSFSTLEIQRTEQGDSAMYLCVSSFLGRETQYFGPGTRLLVL.

This sequence joins TRBV5-1 and TRBJ2-7; 7 nucleotides match TRBD1. The germline gives CDR1 SGHRS, CDR2 YFSETQ. Trimming took 4 bases from V and 2 from J; bases not matched to a gene: 9. This CDR3 is 15 amino acids long. The DNA of the CDR3 is TGCGCCAGCAGCGTAAGGGACAGCAGAACCTACGAGCAGTACTTC. Its translation: CASSVRDSRTYEQYF.

This chain joins TRBV19 and TRBJ1-5; D remains unclear. This CDR3 has 14 residues. Per the germline V gene, CDR1 is LNHDA and CDR2 is SQIVND (reference sequence). V lost 4 bases, J lost 9 bases, and 16 bases lay in between. The chain's CDR3 is CASSKMNNGRPQHF. As DNA, the CDR3 is TGTGCCAGTAGTAAAATGAACAATGGTCGGCCCCAGCATTTT.

The chain is built from TRBV5-1 and TRBJ2-7; 11 nucleotides line up with TRBD2. J gave up 9 bases and V 0 bases, and 2 bases lay outside the gene matches. Germline V gene data show CDR1 as SGHRS and CDR2 as YFSETQ. The CDR3 contains 13 residues. The CDR3 sequence is CASSLALAGGQYF. The CDR3 nucleotides are TGCGCCAGCAGCTTGGCGCTAGCGGGGGGGCAGTACTTC.

The J gene is TRBJ2-3, the V gene TRBV3-1 (or the pseudogene TRBV3-2), with 7 bases fitting TRBD2. J was trimmed by 6 bases and V by 10 bases; bases with no gene match: 22. Germline V CDR1 and CDR2: LGHDT, YNNKEL (reference sequence). The CDR3 is 17 amino acids. CDR3 region: CANITPPGEGPGDTQYF. The CDR3 DNA sequence: TGTGCCAACATAACACCTCCCGGGGAGGGGCCAGGGGATACGCAGTATTTT.

The V gene is TRBV6-1, the J gene TRBJ2-7, with D possibly TRBD2 on 7 matching bases. The CDR3 contains 15 residues. V was trimmed by 0 bases and J by 3 bases, leaving 12 bases between them. Germline V gene data show CDR1 as MNHNS and CDR2 as SASEGT. The CDR3 DNA reads as TGTGCCAGCAGTGAAGCCCAGGGAGGGGGCTACGAGCAGTACTTC. Amino acid sequence: CASSEAQGGGYEQYF.

The V gene is TRBV5-1, the J gene TRBJ2-4, with D unclear. This CDR3 contains 15 residues. Trimming took 1 base from V and 5 from J, leaving 13 bases between them. CDR1 and CDR2 (germline): SGHRS, YFSETQ. Here the CDR3 DNA reads TGCGCCAGCAGCTTGAACTCCGAGAGGCAAAACATTCAGTACTTC. Protein product: CASSLNSERQNIQYF.

V usage is TRBV10-3 and J usage is TRBJ1-3; no clear D gene. CDR1 ENHRY and CDR2 SYGVKD come from the germline V gene. The CDR3 length is 16 residues. Trimming cost V 11 bases and J 1 base, with 21 bases left between them. CDR3 nucleotide sequence: TGTGCCTCAGGTGGGCAGGCTCTTCCGTCTGGAAACACCATATATTTT. This gives the protein CASGGQALPSGNTIYF.

This clone was observed a few times. This chain uses TRBV29-1 with TRBJ2-6; the match to TRBD1 covers 9 bases. After removal of 6 bases from V and 4 bases from J, the junction contained 7 bases not matched to a gene. CDR1 and CDR2 from the germline V gene are SQVTM and ANQGSEA. This CDR3 spans 15 amino acids. The CDR3 DNA is TGCAGCGTGGCAACAGGGGGCGCCGGGGCCAACGTCCTGACTTTC. Amino acids: CSVATGGAGANVLTF. Supplemented by reference TRBV29-1 and TRBJ2-6, the full variable domain reads SAVISQKPSRDICQRGTSLTIQCQVDSQVTMMFWYRQQPGQSLTLIATANQGSEATYESGFVIDKFPISRPNLTFSTLTVSNMSPEDSSIYLCSVATGGAGANVLTFGAGSRLTVL.

The V gene is TRBV5-4, the J gene TRBJ2-2; TRBD1 agrees at 7 bases. V shed 5 bases and J 6 bases; nucleotides not matched to a gene: 10. The CDR3 covers 15 residues. Per the germline V gene, CDR1 is SGHNT and CDR2 is YYREEE (reference sequence). CDR3 residues: CASRPDRVEAGELFF. In DNA form, the CDR3 reads TGTGCCAGCAGGCCAGACAGGGTTGAAGCCGGGGAGCTGTTTTTT.

The V gene is TRBV12-5, the J gene TRBJ2-7; D might be TRBD2 (6 bases). The CDR3 spans 13 residues. V was shortened by 1 base and J by 6 bases, with 10 bases between the two germline ends. The germline gives CDR1 LGHNT, CDR2 FRNRAP. In nucleotides, the CDR3 is TGTGCTAGTGGTTTGGCAATGGGGGGCGAGCAGTACTTC. This translates into CASGLAMGGEQYF.

The chain carries TRBV5-1 and TRBJ2-5; 7 bases align to TRBD1. Trimming cost V 4 bases and J 1 base; bases outside gene matches: 10. Germline lookup yields CDR1 SGHRS and CDR2 YFSETQ. The CDR3 is made up of 16 amino acids. CDR3: CASSPGTAFFQETQYF. CDR3 nucleotides: TGCGCCAGCAGCCCCGGGACAGCATTCTTCCAAGAGACCCAGTACTTC.

A few counts support this clone. The chain combines TRBV6-6 with TRBJ1-1; 8 positions match TRBD1. The V and J ends lost 2 bases and 7 bases, in that order; junction bases with no gene match: 12. From germline, CDR1 is MNHNY and CDR2 SVGAGI (reference sequence). CDR3 length equals 16 residues. The DNA of the CDR3 is TGTGCCAGCAGTTACCAACAGGGGGTTTTTCGCCTTGAAGCTTTCTTT. As protein: CASSYQQGVFRLEAFF.

The gene calls are TRBV4-1 and TRBJ1-5; perhaps TRBD1 as D (5 bases). V dropped 1 base and J dropped 6 bases, with 13 bases sitting between them. CDR1 and CDR2 from the germline V gene are MGHRA and YSYEKL. The CDR3 totals 15 residues. The CDR3 loop is CASSQGWQGFQPQHF. Written as DNA, the CDR3 is TGCGCCAGCAGCCAAGGGTGGCAGGGTTTTCAGCCCCAGCATTTT.

This clone was found a few times. The chain couples TRBV27 to TRBJ1-6; 9 bases match TRBD1. Germline V gives CDR1 MNHEY, CDR2 SMNVEV (reference sequence). V lost 2 bases to trimming and J lost 4 bases; unmatched junction nucleotides: 12. The CDR3 is 19 amino acids. CDR3 residues: CASSLEGTGPAWYNSPLHF. DNA of the CDR3: TGTGCCAGCAGTTTAGAGGGGACAGGGCCCGCGTGGTATAATTCACCCCTCCACTTT.

This clone has just one count. DNA for the CDR3: TGTGCCAGTAGTTTCAGGGGCTTCGACGAGCAGTACTTC. Amino acid sequence: CASSFRGFDEQYF. The V gene is TRBV19, the J gene TRBJ2-7, with D tentatively TRBD1 (6 bases). Trimming took 5 bases from V and 5 from J, leaving 13 bases between them. CDR1 LNHDA and CDR2 SQIVND come from the germline V gene (reference sequence). The CDR3 consists of 13 residues. Looking up the rest from reference TRBV19 and TRBJ2-7 gives the full variable domain: DGGITQSPKYLFRKEGQNVTLSCEQNLNHDAMYWYRQDPGQGLRLIYYSQIVNDFQKGDIAEGYSVSREKKESFPLTVTSAQKNPTAFYLCASSFRGFDEQYFGPGTRLTVT.

V usage is TRBV5-4 and J usage is TRBJ1-1; tentative D call: TRBD1 (6 bases). In germline, CDR1 is SGHNT, CDR2 YYREEE (reference sequence). The CDR3 is 15 residues long. With 3 bases removed from V and 2 bases from J, the gap between germline ends came to 14 bases. The CDR3 sequence is CASSSSGTPNTEAFF. CDR3 coding DNA: TGTGCCAGCAGCTCCTCCGGGACACCTAACACTGAAGCTTTCTTT.

The chain combines TRBV4-1 with TRBJ1-5, with 9 bases aligning to TRBD1. There are 19 residues in the CDR3. The germline V gene encodes CDR1 MGHRA and CDR2 YSYEKL. With 0 bases clipped from V and 7 bases from J, the junction kept 16 bases outside the gene matches. The CDR3 DNA is TGCGCCAGCAGCCAAGAAGGTTATCTTAGGTGGGGACAGGGACAGCCCCAGCATTTT. Residues: CASSQEGYLRWGQGQPQHF.

The chain carries TRBV6-4 and TRBJ2-2; tentatively, D is TRBD1 (6 bases). Germline CDR1 and CDR2: MRHNA and SNTAGT. V was clipped by 0 bases and J by 4 bases, with 6 bases between them. The CDR3 is 14 amino acids. In DNA, the CDR3 is TGTGCCAGCAGTGACTCGGACAGCACCGGGGAGCTGTTTTTT. It translates to CASSDSDSTGELFF.

The chain carries TRBV7-3 and TRBJ2-2; D might be TRBD2 (6 bases). The CDR3 runs 15 residues. The V end was cut by 4 bases, the J end by 5 bases, with 14 bases between. Germline values: CDR1 SGHTA, CDR2 FQGTGA. The CDR3, as DNA: TGTGCCAGCAGCTCGCGGCGGGGTGGTACCGGGGAGCTGTTTTTT. Translation gives CASSSRRGGTGELFF.

J is TRBJ2-2 and V is TRBV6-5; a possible D gene is TRBD2 (6 bases). Trimming took off 2 bases at V and 1 base at J, with 8 bases between the two ends. The germline V gene has CDR1 MNHEY and CDR2 SVGAGI. This CDR3 contains 15 residues. The CDR3 DNA sequence: TGTGCCAGCAGTTACCGGGGGTGGAACACCGGGGAGCTGTTTTTT. It yields the protein CASSYRGWNTGELFF.

The chain couples TRBV10-2 to TRBJ1-1; D not certain. CDR3 length: 14 residues. Per the germline V gene, CDR1 is WSHSY and CDR2 is SAAADI. V lost 3 bases, J lost 7 bases, and 15 bases lay in between. In DNA form, the CDR3 reads TGCGCCAGCAGTGATAGCAGAGTCGGCGGTGAAGCTTTCTTT. Residues: CASSDSRVGGEAFF.

V and J are TRBV6-5 and TRBJ1-2; no definite D call. This CDR3 contains 13 residues. The germline V gene encodes CDR1 MNHEY and CDR2 SVGAGI. V was cut by 4 bases and J by 0 bases, with 6 bases left in between. In DNA, the CDR3 is TGTGCCAGCAGTTCACAGACTAACTATGGCTACACCTTC. Its protein product is CASSSQTNYGYTF.